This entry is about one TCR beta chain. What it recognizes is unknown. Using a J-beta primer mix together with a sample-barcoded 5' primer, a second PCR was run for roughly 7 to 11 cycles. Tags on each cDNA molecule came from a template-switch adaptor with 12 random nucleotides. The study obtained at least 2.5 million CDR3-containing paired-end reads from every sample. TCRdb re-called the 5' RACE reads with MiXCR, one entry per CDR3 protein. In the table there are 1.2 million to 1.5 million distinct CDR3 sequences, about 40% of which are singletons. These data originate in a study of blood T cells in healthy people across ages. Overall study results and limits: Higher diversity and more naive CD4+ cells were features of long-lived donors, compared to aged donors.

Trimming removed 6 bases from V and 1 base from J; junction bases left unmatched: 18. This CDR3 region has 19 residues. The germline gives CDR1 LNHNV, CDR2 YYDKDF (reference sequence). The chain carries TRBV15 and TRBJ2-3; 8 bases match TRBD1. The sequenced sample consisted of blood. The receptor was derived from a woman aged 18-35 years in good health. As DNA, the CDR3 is TGTGCCACCAGTTCAGGGGGCGCGGTTCGTCCTGGTGGCACAGATACGCAGTATTTT. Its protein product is CATSSGGAVRPGGTDTQYF.